This passage covers 6 T cell receptor beta chains from one sample sequenced in a study of cytomegalovirus exposure and HLA in healthy donors. This PCR relied on a set of 60 Vbeta primers and 13 Jbeta primers. Method: immunoSEQ multiplex PCR; TCRdb's copy keeps in-frame clones and lacks some. The table lists more than 110,000 clones, about 80% of them singletons, with around 4.1% in the top ten. Material for sequencing was PBMCs. Receptors were obtained from a man aged 35 to 55 in good health and CMV-seropositive.

This clone was found a few times. CDR3 residues: CASSLGSAGSGELFF. As DNA, the CDR3 is TGTGCCAGCAGCTTAGGGTCGGCGGGGAGCGGGGAGCTGTTTTTT. V gene TRBV7-9 combines with J gene TRBJ2-2; D is perhaps TRBD2 (6 bases). Trimming shortened V by 1 base and J by 7 bases, and 13 bases separated the two germline ends. Germline V gene lookup returns CDR1 SEHNR and CDR2 FQNEAQ (reference sequence). CDR3 length equals 15 residues.

A word on this clone: Sequence at one end of the junction differs from germline and may be a read error. V usage is TRBV7-9 and J usage is TRBJ1-2; no reliable D call. CDR1 SEHNR and CDR2 FQNEAQ come from the germline V gene (reference sequence). CDR3 length: 13 residues. The DNA for the CDR3 is TGTTCCAGCAGCTTAAATACTAACTATGGCTACACCTTC. It specifies CSSSLNTNYGYTF.

The chain uses TRBV12-5 and TRBJ2-7, with D possibly TRBD1 on 6 matching bases. Germline CDR1 and CDR2: LGHNT and FRNRAP. Trimming took off 6 bases at V and 3 bases at J, with 12 bases between the two ends. The CDR3 runs 13 residues. CDR3 protein: CASGVDSYYEQYF. The DNA for the CDR3 is TGTGCTAGTGGGGTGGACAGCTACTACGAGCAGTACTTC.

The chain is built from TRBV5-4 and TRBJ2-1, with D perhaps TRBD1 (5 bases). The CDR3 length is 14 residues. V lost 4 bases, J lost 3 bases, and 11 bases lay in between. Germline values: CDR1 SGHNT, CDR2 YYREEE (reference sequence). The CDR3 sequence: CASSDRRGYNEQFF. The CDR3 DNA sequence: TGTGCCAGCAGCGACCGAAGGGGCTACAATGAGCAGTTCTTC.

With regard to this clone: A junction boundary mismatches the germline segment, possibly from a read error. This chain uses TRBV7-9 with TRBJ1-1; weak D call: TRBD1 (6 bases). CDR3 length: 13 residues. CDR1 is SEHNR, CDR2 FQNEAQ, per germline (reference sequence). CDR3 amino acids: CSSSPDSYTEAFF. The CDR3 DNA sequence: TGTTCCAGCAGTCCGGACAGCTACACTGAAGCTTTCTTT.

The chain is built from TRBV11-2 and TRBJ2-7, with no clear D. The CDR3 consists of 12 residues. CDR1 and CDR2 (germline): SGHAT, FQNNGV. The V end lost 6 bases, the J end lost 0 bases, and 6 bases lay between the germline ends. The CDR3, as DNA: TGTGCCAGCAGTCCCAGCTCCTACGAGCAGTACTTC. Residues: CASSPSSYEQYF.